Reported below is one T cell receptor (beta chain). The data derive from a study of blood T cell repertoires in COVID-19. About the study: COVID-19 samples, acute and convalescent, were from the United States, Italy and Spain. Nucleic acid was either cDNA or gDNA, and it came from T cells, B-cell-depleted T cells, or PBMCs.

The length of the CDR3 is 12 residues. Germline lookup yields CDR1 MNHEY and CDR2 SMNVEV (reference sequence). Trimming stripped 5 bases from V and 9 bases from J, with 8 bases between. As processed by the authors: By means of reference gene primer amplification, nucleated cell counts were estimated. The assay was immunoSEQ multiplex PCR, and TCRdb's table has in-frame clones only and misses some. The V and J calls and clone size are taken from that table; D and trimming were inferred from the DNA. The data contain about 100,000 clones, almost 80% of them singletons. The sequence derives from a woman between 65 and 79 years old with acute or convalescent COVID-19. This sequence joins TRBV27 and TRBJ1-6; D gene unclear. The source material was peripheral blood. CDR3 region: CASSRRGSPLHF. The CDR3 nucleotides are TGTGCCAGCAGTCGTCGCGGTTCACCCCTCCACTTT.